These 31 T cell receptor beta chains were all obtained from the same sample, sequenced in a study of CD8 T cells in Susac syndrome. The RNA input was about 0.5 to 1 ug, and it was reverse transcribed with random hexamers. Via MiXCR, TCRdb re-called the immunoSEQ multiplex PCR reads, giving one row per CDR3 protein. The repertoire holds some 100,000 distinct CDR3 sequences, with just under 95% as singletons. Sequencing was done on a sample of CD4+ T cells from PBMCs. These receptors came from a human donor with multiple sclerosis.

The gene calls are TRBV20-1 and TRBJ2-2; 15 positions match TRBD2. The CDR3 is 17 residues long. V lost 0 bases to trimming and J lost 8 bases; unmatched junction nucleotides: 7. Germline V lookup: CDR1 DFQATT, CDR2 SNEGSKA (reference sequence). Here the CDR3 reads CSARDQGTSGGSGELFF. CDR3 DNA: TGCAGTGCTAGAGATCAGGGGACTAGCGGGGGGTCGGGGGAGCTGTTTTTT.

V usage is TRBV20-1 and J usage is TRBJ2-3, with no clear D. This CDR3 comprises 13 residues. CDR1 DFQATT and CDR2 SNEGSKA come from the germline V gene (reference sequence). The V end lost 1 base, the J end lost 4 bases, and 9 bases lay between the germline ends. CDR3 DNA: TGCAGTGCTAGAGGTCAGGTGGCAGATACGCAGTATTTT. Its protein is CSARGQVADTQYF.

This clonotype was seen only once. The chain joins TRBV4-2 to TRBJ1-5, with D tentatively TRBD1 (5 bases). This CDR3 is built from 16 residues. V lost 0 bases and J lost 6, with 15 bases in between. Germline lookup yields CDR1 LGHNA and CDR2 YNFKEQ. The CDR3 protein is CASSQDLQGVGQPQHF. In DNA, the CDR3 is TGTGCCAGCAGCCAAGATTTGCAGGGAGTAGGTCAGCCCCAGCATTTT.

This clonotype was counted a single time. CDR3 sequence (DNA): TGTGCCACCAGTGATTCCCTGAACACTGAAGCTTTCTTT. Its protein product is CATSDSLNTEAFF. The chain couples TRBV24-1 to TRBJ1-1; D not resolved. Trimming cost V 2 bases and J 0 bases, with 3 bases left between them. The CDR3 consists of 13 residues. Germline loops: CDR1 KGHDR, CDR2 SFDVKD.

DNA for the CDR3: TGTGCCAGCACCTATGGGGAGTATCAGCCCCAGCATTTT. It encodes CASTYGEYQPQHF. J is TRBJ1-5 and V is TRBV6-1; D ambiguous. Per germline, CDR1 MNHNS and CDR2 SASEGT. The CDR3 has 13 amino acids. Deletions cut 7 bases from V and 5 bases from J, with 12 bases between.

This rearrangement joins TRBV6-5 to TRBJ2-3, with TRBD2 identical over 7 bases. Trimming took 2 bases from V and 1 from J; bases not matched to a gene: 0. The CDR3 has 14 amino acids. CDR1 and CDR2 (germline): MNHEY, SVGAGI. CDR3 DNA: TGTGCCAGCAGTTACGGGAGGGGCACAGATACGCAGTATTTT. Translated, it gives CASSYGRGTDTQYF.

The V gene is TRBV4-2, the J gene TRBJ2-4; possible D gene TRBD2, 5 bases. Per the germline V gene, CDR1 is LGHNA and CDR2 is YNFKEQ. The V and J ends lost 0 bases and 0 bases respectively, with 6 bases between them. The CDR3 spans 15 residues. The CDR3: CASSQEGGAKNIQYF. Here the CDR3 DNA reads TGTGCCAGCAGCCAAGAAGGAGGAGCCAAAAACATTCAGTACTTC.

The chain joins TRBV5-6 to TRBJ1-3, with D hard to call. From germline, CDR1 is SGHDT and CDR2 YYEEEE. The CDR3 runs to 15 residues. The V end was cut by 0 bases, the J end by 2 bases, with 9 bases between. The CDR3 DNA is TGTGCCAGCAGCTTGGTAGGGCAGGCTGGAAACACCATATATTTT. Encoded protein: CASSLVGQAGNTIYF.

This sequence joins TRBV12-5 and TRBJ1-5; 9 bases fit TRBD1. The V and J ends lost 0 bases and 7 bases, in that order; junction bases with no gene match: 7. Germline V gene sequence: CDR1 LGHNT, CDR2 FRNRAP. The CDR3 sequence is 16 residues long. CDR3 nucleotides: TGTGCTAGTGGTTTGGTACCTGGGACAGGGATGCAGCCCCAGCATTTT. Translation gives CASGLVPGTGMQPQHF.

The gene calls are TRBV15 and TRBJ1-2; 8 bases line up with TRBD1. Germline loops: CDR1 LNHNV, CDR2 YYDKDF (reference sequence). V lost 7 bases, J lost 4 bases, and 8 bases stayed unmatched. The CDR3 consists of 14 residues. The CDR3: CATTQDRASYGYTF. In DNA form, the CDR3 reads TGTGCCACCACCCAGGACAGGGCGAGCTATGGCTACACCTTC.

With respect to this clonotype: The junction departs from germline at one end; a sequencing error may be responsible. This chain joins TRBV7-7 and TRBJ2-5, with D possibly matching TRBD1 (5 bases). The CDR3 runs 14 residues. The germline V gene has CDR1 SSHAT and CDR2 FNYEAQ (reference sequence). CDR3 DNA: TGTGCTAGCAGCCCTCAGCAGGGTGGCGCGACCCAGTACTTC. This gives the protein CASSPQQGGATQYF.

This rearrangement joins TRBV5-4 to TRBJ2-6; the D is unclear. The CDR3 consists of 16 residues. V lost 6 bases and J lost 0, with 13 bases in between. Germline values: CDR1 SGHNT, CDR2 YYREEE (reference sequence). For the CDR3, the DNA is TGTGCCAGCACCCTAACGACTTCCTCTGGGGCCAACGTCCTGACTTTC. Amino acid sequence: CASTLTTSSGANVLTF.

This rearrangement joins TRBV5-1 to TRBJ1-1, with a tentative D call TRBD1 (5 bases). V lost 0 bases and J lost 5, with 11 bases in between. CDR3 length equals 14 residues. Germline CDR1 SGHRS, CDR2 YFSETQ. The CDR3 spells CASSLVSGPTEAFF. CDR3 DNA: TGCGCCAGCAGCTTGGTTTCGGGACCGACTGAAGCTTTCTTT.

The genes are TRBV20-1 and TRBJ2-7; D could derive from TRBD1 or TRBD2 (5 bases each). Germline-derived CDR1 and CDR2 are DFQATT and SNEGSKA (reference sequence). This CDR3 spans 12 amino acids. V was pared by 4 bases and J by 1 base, with 8 bases between. The CDR3 DNA is TGCAGTGCTACCGGGGCTTCCTACGAGCAGTACTTC. It specifies CSATGASYEQYF.

This clonotype was recorded once. The chain combines TRBV19 with TRBJ2-1; TRBD2 matches at 9 bases. V dropped 7 bases and J dropped 9; count of bases not matched to a gene: 7. In germline, CDR1 is LNHDA, CDR2 SQIVND (reference sequence). The CDR3 runs 13 residues. Written as DNA, the CDR3 is TGTGCCAGTATGGCGGGGGGGAACACTGAGCAGTTCTTC. Translation: CASMAGGNTEQFF.

In DNA form, the CDR3 reads TGCGCCAGCAGCCGGACACCCGGAGGCGTCCTGACTTTC. Protein sequence: CASSRTPGGVLTF. The V gene is TRBV4-1, the J gene TRBJ2-6, with D possibly being TRBD1 or TRBD2 (5 bases each). Germline CDR1 and CDR2: MGHRA and YSYEKL. The CDR3 is made up of 13 amino acids. V lost 4 bases to trimming and J lost 12 bases, with 13 bases between them.

This sequence joins TRBV7-9 and TRBJ1-1; D remains unclear. Germline CDR1 reads SEHNR; CDR2 reads FQNEAQ (reference sequence). The CDR3 runs 13 residues. V lost 6 bases, J lost 10 bases, and 18 bases lay in between. CDR3 loop: CASSDNHRPGAFF. The CDR3 DNA is TGTGCCAGCAGTGATAACCATAGACCGGGAGCTTTCTTT.

J is TRBJ1-1 and V is TRBV29-1; maybe TRBD1 (6 bases). Germline values: CDR1 SQVTM, CDR2 ANQGSEA. This CDR3 spans 13 amino acids. Trimming removed 6 bases from V and 3 bases from J, with 14 bases in between. CDR3 residues: CSVNRAGDTEAFF. CDR3 nucleotides: TGCAGCGTAAACAGGGCTGGGGACACTGAAGCTTTCTTT.

The chain couples TRBV12-3 or TRBV12-4 to TRBJ2-4, with unresolved D. The CDR3 has 13 amino acids. The germline V and J ends were trimmed by 7 bases and 1 base, with 8 bases remaining between them. For the CDR3, the DNA is TGTGCCAGCACCGGCCCCGCCAAAAACATTCAGTACTTC. Protein sequence: CASTGPAKNIQYF.

This clonotype was detected once. The DNA of the CDR3 is TGCGCCAGCAGCCAACAGCATAATAGCAATCAGCCCCAGCATTTT. It yields the protein CASSQQHNSNQPQHF. The chain links TRBV4-3 to TRBJ1-5; D unresolved. V lost 2 bases and J 0 bases, leaving 8 bases between the germline ends. CDR3 length equals 15 residues. Germline V gives CDR1 LGHNA, CDR2 YSLEER.

The chain links TRBV6-1 to TRBJ1-1; tentatively, D is TRBD1 (5 bases). Germline V gene sequence: CDR1 MNHNS, CDR2 SASEGT. The CDR3 contains 11 residues. V lost 7 bases and J lost 10, with 13 bases in between. CDR3 residues: CASKMQGSAFF. Here the CDR3 DNA reads TGTGCCAGCAAAATGCAGGGATCAGCTTTCTTT.

V and J are TRBV4-2 and TRBJ2-2, with 10 bases identical to TRBD1. The germline gives CDR1 LGHNA, CDR2 YNFKEQ. The CDR3 extends over 16 amino acids. With V trimmed by 0 bases and J by 3 bases, 1 base remained unmatched. The CDR3 loop is CASSQDGTGDTGELFF. The CDR3 DNA follows: TGTGCCAGCAGCCAAGACGGGACAGGGGACACCGGGGAGCTGTTTTTT.

This clonotype was observed a single time. The chain is built from TRBV5-1 and TRBJ1-6, with D possibly matching TRBD1 (6 bases). V was shortened by 4 bases and J by 7 bases, with 24 bases between the two germline ends. This CDR3 contains 18 residues. Germline-derived CDR1 and CDR2 are SGHRS and YFSETQ. CDR3 DNA: TGCGCCAGCAGCCCGGGGGCAGGGATAGTGGGGCGGAATTCACCCCTCCACTTT. Protein sequence: CASSPGAGIVGRNSPLHF.

This chain links TRBV5-1 with TRBJ1-3; no reliable D call. Per the germline V gene, CDR1 is SGHRS and CDR2 is YFSETQ. This CDR3 has 14 amino acids. Trimming pared 0 bases from V and 1 base from J, leaving 5 bases between. The CDR3 sequence is CASSLDGSGNTIYF. Written as DNA, the CDR3 is TGCGCCAGCAGCTTGGACGGTTCTGGAAACACCATATATTTT. Full variable domain (missing parts from reference TRBV5-1 and TRBJ1-3): KAGVTQTPRYLIKTRGQQVTLSCSPISGHRSVSWYQQTPGQGLQFLFEYFSETQRNKGNFPGRFSGRQFSNSRSEMNVSTLELGDSALYLCASSLDGSGNTIYFGEGSWLTVV.

This chain's CDR3 is CASSPGLLGNQPQHF. The CDR3 region has the DNA TGTGCCAGCAGCCCGGGACTCCTGGGCAATCAGCCCCAGCATTTT. The rearrangement joins TRBV3-1 to TRBJ1-5; a weak D match, TRBD1 (5 bases). Trimming took off 4 bases at V and 2 bases at J, with 12 bases between the two ends. This CDR3 is built from 15 residues. Germline CDR1 and CDR2: LGHDT and YNNKEL (reference sequence).

V usage is TRBV7-2 and J usage is TRBJ1-5; possible D gene TRBD1, 6 bases. The V and J ends lost 5 bases and 6 bases respectively, with 11 bases between them. CDR1 SGHTA and CDR2 FQGNSA come from the germline V gene. The CDR3 is 13 amino acids. CDR3 residues: CASSITGTQPQHF. The CDR3 coding sequence is TGTGCCAGCAGCATTACAGGGACTCAGCCCCAGCATTTT.

V is TRBV6-2 or TRBV6-3 and J is TRBJ1-5; 7 nucleotides match TRBD1. CDR3 size: 16 residues. After removal of 6 bases from V and 2 bases from J, the junction contained 10 bases not matched to a gene. Germline V gene lookup returns CDR1 MNHEY and CDR2 SVGEGT. The CDR3 loop reads CASRETRQGGNQPQHF. The CDR3 nucleotides are TGTGCCAGCAGGGAGACTAGACAGGGAGGCAATCAGCCCCAGCATTTT.

This sequence joins TRBV20-1 and TRBJ2-7; D uncertain. Per the germline V gene, CDR1 is DFQATT and CDR2 is SNEGSKA (reference sequence). The germline V and J ends were trimmed by 1 base and 0 bases, with 13 bases remaining between them. This CDR3 region has 15 residues. CDR3 DNA: TGCAGTGCTAGAGCTGACATTCCCCCCTCCTACGAGCAGTACTTC. Translating it yields CSARADIPPSYEQYF.

This sequence joins TRBV3-1 and TRBJ2-1, with a possible D match to TRBD2 (6 bases). Trimming left V 7 bases short and J 7 bases short, with 17 bases between. The CDR3 length is 14 residues. Germline lookup yields CDR1 LGHDT and CDR2 YNNKEL (reference sequence). This CDR3 is CASTNGAGRNEQFF. The CDR3 DNA is TGTGCCAGCACAAACGGGGCAGGGAGGAATGAGCAGTTCTTC.

The J gene is TRBJ1-1, the V gene TRBV15; no definite D call. Trimming cost V 0 bases and J 7 bases, with 18 bases left between them. Germline-derived CDR1 and CDR2 are LNHNV and YYDKDF (reference sequence). The CDR3 has 16 amino acids. The CDR3 DNA reads as TGTGCCACCAGCAGAGATATTTCTGTAGGAGGAATTGAAGCTTTCTTT. Translated: CATSRDISVGGIEAFF.

This chain links TRBV6-2 or TRBV6-3 with TRBJ2-7; D is perhaps TRBD2 (6 bases). Trimming left V 4 bases short and J 2 bases short, with 15 bases between. Germline-derived CDR1 and CDR2 are MNHEY and SVGEGT. The CDR3 is 15 amino acids. DNA of the CDR3: TGTGCCAGCAGTTCCCCCCGGACGGGAGCCTACGAGCAGTACTTC. This encodes CASSSPRTGAYEQYF.